The 32 T cell receptor beta chains reported below all come from one sample, sequenced in a study of blood T cell repertoires in COVID-19. The method was immunoSEQ multiplex PCR; TCRdb's version includes in-frame clones alone and lacks a portion of them. The sample includes around 390,000 clones, around nine tenths of them seen just once. The source material was PBMCs or T cells enriched from blood (not recorded which). These receptors all come from a woman aged 50 to 65 who had recovered from COVID-19.

This sequence joins TRBV2 and TRBJ1-5; 10 bases fit TRBD1. The CDR3 has 15 amino acids. Germline V lookup: CDR1 SNHLY, CDR2 FYNNEI. Germline trimming cut 5 bases from V and 6 bases from J; bases unmatched to any gene: 7. The CDR3 loop is CASSSRQGAFQPQHF. As DNA, the CDR3 is TGTGCCAGCAGTTCGAGACAGGGGGCATTTCAGCCCCAGCATTTT.

J is TRBJ1-1 and V is TRBV27, with TRBD1 matching over 7 bases. V lost 6 bases to trimming and J lost 1 base; unmatched junction nucleotides: 5. The germline V gene has CDR1 MNHEY and CDR2 SMNVEV (reference sequence). The CDR3 totals 14 residues. CDR3 nucleotide sequence: TGTGCCAGCAGCAAGACAGGGCCGAACACTGAAGCTTTCTTT. Residues: CASSKTGPNTEAFF.

This clone was detected only once. This CDR3 reads CAGQGGSSYNEQFF. DNA for the CDR3: TGTGCCGGACAGGGGGGGAGCTCCTACAATGAGCAGTTCTTC. This chain links TRBV30 with TRBJ2-1; TRBD1 matches at 10 bases. Germline loops: CDR1 GTSNPN, CDR2 SVGIG (reference sequence). The CDR3 sequence is 14 residues long. V lost 8 bases and J lost 0; bases outside the gene matches: 4.

The chain links TRBV5-1 to TRBJ2-3; 9 bases align to TRBD1. This CDR3 is built from 15 residues. Germline CDR1 is SGHRS and CDR2 is YFSETQ. V gave up 2 bases and J gave up 7 bases; unmatched junction bases: 8. The CDR3 DNA reads as TGCGCCAGCAGCTTAGGGACAGGGAATGCCTATACGCAGTATTTT. It specifies CASSLGTGNAYTQYF.

The chain couples TRBV28 to TRBJ1-2, with TRBD1 matching over 7 bases. Germline trimming cut 5 bases from V and 4 bases from J; bases unmatched to any gene: 10. The CDR3 is 15 residues long. Looked up from germline, CDR1 is MDHEN and CDR2 is SYDVKM. The chain's CDR3 is CASSRVDRLFYGYTF. The CDR3 coding sequence is TGTGCCAGCAGTAGAGTGGACAGGCTTTTCTATGGCTACACCTTC.

For this clone: Germline is not matched at one junction end, which may reflect a read error. The rearrangement joins TRBV7-7 to TRBJ2-3; 9 bases are shared with TRBD1. The CDR3 loop spans 16 amino acids. Germline V CDR1 and CDR2: SSHAT, FNYEAQ (reference sequence). The CDR3 protein is CASSLGTGTSTDTQYF. The CDR3 nucleotides read TGTGCTAGCAGCCTCGGGACAGGGACTAGCACAGATACGCAGTATTTT.

The chain has TRBV7-8 and TRBJ1-2, with 8 bases fitting TRBD1. Germline values: CDR1 SGHVS, CDR2 FQNEAQ. This CDR3 is 15 amino acids long. The V segment lost 0 bases and the J segment 4 bases; nucleotides outside the gene matches: 4. CDR3 coding DNA: TGTGCCAGCAGCTTAGCAAACAGGGGGTTCTATGGCTACACCTTC. Its translation is CASSLANRGFYGYTF.

This clone was counted a single time. This chain joins TRBV24-1 and TRBJ2-3; possibly TRBD1 for D (5 bases). Germline lookup yields CDR1 KGHDR and CDR2 SFDVKD. V was clipped by 4 bases and J by 4 bases, with 23 bases between them. The CDR3 is 18 residues long. The CDR3 sequence is CATSDPLVGSPGSDTQYF. CDR3 sequence (DNA): TGTGCCACCAGTGACCCTTTAGTCGGCTCCCCAGGGTCAGATACGCAGTATTTT.

This chain joins TRBV16 and TRBJ1-2, with D perhaps TRBD1 (5 bases). The CDR3 sequence is 13 residues long. V was trimmed by 4 bases and J by 4 bases, leaving 10 bases between them. Germline CDR1 and CDR2: KGHSY and FQNENV. The CDR3 reads CASSRGLSYGYTF. The DNA of the CDR3 is TGTGCCAGCAGCCGGGGACTTAGCTATGGCTACACCTTC.

The chain is built from TRBV6-5 and TRBJ1-1; 7 bases match TRBD1. The ends lost 10 bases at V and 3 bases at J; junction bases unmatched: 8. Germline-derived CDR1 and CDR2 are MNHEY and SVGAGI. CDR3 length: 13 residues. Here the CDR3 DNA reads TGTGCCACCCGTACCGACAGGGACACTGAAGCTTTCTTT. Protein product: CATRTDRDTEAFF.

The CDR3 protein is CASSPLPIGSYNSPLHF. For the CDR3, the DNA is TGTGCCAGCTCACCATTACCGATCGGCTCCTATAATTCACCCCTCCACTTT. This chain uses TRBV18 with TRBJ1-6; no firm D call. This CDR3 has 17 amino acids. Germline V gene sequence: CDR1 KGHSH, CDR2 LQKENI. V was shortened by 2 bases and J by 0 bases, with 11 bases between the two germline ends.

This chain uses TRBV4-2 with TRBJ1-1; the match to TRBD1 covers 11 bases. Trimming cost V 0 bases and J 3 bases; bases outside gene matches: 6. The CDR3 loop spans 17 amino acids. The germline CDR1 and CDR2 sequences are LGHNA and YNFKEQ. DNA of the CDR3: TGTGCCAGCAGCCAAGATCGGGGGGACAGGGGGGACACTGAAGCTTTCTTT. Amino acids: CASSQDRGDRGDTEAFF.

The rearrangement uses TRBV7-2 and TRBJ2-7, with D hard to call. CDR1 is SGHTA, CDR2 FQGNSA, per germline. The CDR3 is made up of 11 amino acids. Between the trimmed V and J ends, which lost 5 bases and 6 bases, there was a span of 8 bases. The CDR3 loop reads CASSEHLEQYF. The CDR3 DNA sequence: TGTGCCAGCAGCGAACACCTCGAGCAGTACTTC.

This chain uses TRBV5-5 with TRBJ2-2; 12 positions agree with TRBD2. This CDR3 contains 17 residues. From germline, CDR1 is SGHKS and CDR2 YYEKEE (reference sequence). The ends lost 4 bases at V and 3 bases at J; junction bases unmatched: 7. CDR3 in DNA: TGTGCCAGCAGCACCTGGACTAGCGGGGTAGACACCGGGGAGCTGTTTTTT. It codes for CASSTWTSGVDTGELFF.

The rearrangement uses TRBV24-1 and TRBJ1-1; D possibly corresponds to TRBD1 (5 bases). The V end was cut by 6 bases, the J end by 6 bases, with 16 bases between. The CDR3 contains 14 residues. Germline V gives CDR1 KGHDR, CDR2 SFDVKD. The CDR3 sequence is CATSFPKGLAEAFF. CDR3 nucleotides: TGTGCCACCAGTTTCCCAAAGGGGTTGGCTGAAGCTTTCTTT.

This rearrangement joins TRBV6-1 to TRBJ1-3; D is ambiguous. The CDR3 spans 15 residues. Per the germline V gene, CDR1 is MNHNS and CDR2 is SASEGT. V lost 1 base and J lost 0, with 7 bases in between. The CDR3 here is CASSEVLFSGNTIYF. In nucleotides, the CDR3 is TGTGCCAGCAGTGAAGTTCTGTTCTCTGGAAACACCATATATTTT.

The chain employs TRBV11-2 and TRBJ1-2; the D is unclear. V was shortened by 5 bases and J by 13 bases, with 14 bases between the two germline ends. CDR3 length: 11 amino acids. Looked up from germline, CDR1 is SGHAT and CDR2 is FQNNGV. The CDR3 is CASSRTQTFTF. As DNA, the CDR3 is TGTGCCAGCAGCCGAACACAAACATTCACCTTC.

V usage is TRBV28 and J usage is TRBJ2-7, with 10 bases identical to TRBD1. V lost 5 bases to trimming and J lost 2 bases; unmatched junction nucleotides: 6. The germline V gene has CDR1 MDHEN and CDR2 SYDVKM. CDR3 length: 15 amino acids. CDR3 coding DNA: TGTGCCAGCAGTCCGTCGGGACAGGGGACCTACGAGCAGTACTTC. Its protein product is CASSPSGQGTYEQYF.

The chain's CDR3 is CASSPSGTNYNEQFF. CDR3 sequence (DNA): TGTGCCAGTAGTCCCTCCGGGACTAACTACAATGAGCAGTTCTTC. J is TRBJ2-1 and V is TRBV19, with 7 bases identical to TRBD2. After removal of 5 bases from V and 3 bases from J, the junction contained 7 bases not matched to a gene. The CDR3 covers 15 residues. Germline V gene sequence: CDR1 LNHDA, CDR2 SQIVND (reference sequence).

The rearrangement joins TRBV29-1 to TRBJ1-1; TRBD1 matches 7 bases. Losses at the gene ends were 5 bases for V and 1 base for J; bases not matched to a gene: 7. The CDR3 totals 14 residues. Germline loops: CDR1 SQVTM, CDR2 ANQGSEA. CDR3 in amino acids: CSVQLTGENTEAFF. The CDR3 DNA sequence: TGCAGCGTTCAACTAACAGGGGAGAACACTGAAGCTTTCTTT.

In the case of this clone: A junction boundary mismatches the germline segment, possibly from a read error. The chain employs TRBV3-1 (or the pseudogene TRBV3-2) and TRBJ2-7; TRBD2 aligns across 10 bases. Germline CDR1 reads LGHDT; CDR2 reads YNNKEL (reference sequence). The CDR3 covers 15 residues. CDR3 amino acids: CASSQVRSSGGPSLF. As DNA, the CDR3 is TGTGCCAGCAGCCAAGTTAGATCTAGCGGGGGCCCAAGCCTCTTC.

The chain links TRBV5-1 to TRBJ2-4; D might be TRBD1 (6 bases). This CDR3 is 12 amino acids long. CDR1 and CDR2 from the germline V gene are SGHRS and YFSETQ. V shed 7 bases and J shed 5 bases, with 10 bases lying between them. The CDR3 sequence is CASWGLENIQYF. CDR3 sequence (DNA): TGCGCCAGCTGGGGGCTCGAAAACATTCAGTACTTC. Variable domain in full (rest from reference TRBV5-1 and TRBJ2-4): KAGVTQTPRYLIKTRGQQVTLSCSPISGHRSVSWYQQTPGQGLQFLFEYFSETQRNKGNFPGRFSGRQFSNSRSEMNVSTLELGDSALYLCASWGLENIQYFGAGTRLSVL.

V gene TRBV30 combines with J gene TRBJ1-5, with D maybe TRBD1 (6 bases). Germline assignment: CDR1 GTSNPN and CDR2 SVGIG (reference sequence). The length of the CDR3 is 14 residues. Trimming left V 2 bases short and J 8 bases short, with 16 bases between. CDR3 DNA sequence: TGTGCCTGGAGTTATTTAACAGGGTTTAAGCCCCAGCATTTT. Translation: CAWSYLTGFKPQHF.

This rearrangement joins TRBV28 to TRBJ2-3; D is possibly TRBD1 (6 bases). This CDR3 region has 15 residues. Trimming left V 6 bases short and J 2 bases short, with 15 bases between. CDR1 and CDR2 from the germline V gene are MDHEN and SYDVKM. CDR3 residues: CASSHDGQYTDTQYF. The CDR3 nucleotides are TGTGCCAGCAGCCACGACGGACAGTACACAGATACGCAGTATTTT. Using reference TRBV28 and TRBJ2-3 for the parts outside the CDR3, the full variable domain is DVKVTQSSRYLVKRTGEKVFLECVQDMDHENMFWYRQDPGLGLRLIYFSYDVKMKEKGDIPEGYSVSREKKERFSLILESASTNQTSMYLCASSHDGQYTDTQYFGPGTRLTVL.

This clone was seen more than once but under ten times. The J gene is TRBJ2-3, the V gene TRBV1; the tabulated D call, TRBD2, remains unverified against the DNA. TRBV1 is an annotated pseudogene. CDR3 length: 18 residues. The CDR3 region has the DNA TGCACCAGCAGCCAAGATCCTCCTAGCGGGGGGCCAGGAGATACGCAGTATTTT. Amino acids: CTSSQDPPSGGPGDTQYF.

The chain links TRBV9 to TRBJ1-5; D might be TRBD1 (5 bases). The V end was cut by 0 bases, the J end by 6 bases, with 10 bases between. CDR1 and CDR2 from the germline V gene are SGDLS and YYNGEE. The CDR3 consists of 14 residues. The CDR3 is CASSVGGGAQPQHF. The CDR3 nucleotides read TGTGCCAGCAGCGTAGGTGGAGGGGCTCAGCCCCAGCATTTT.

The V gene is TRBV6-1, the J gene TRBJ1-2, with D maybe TRBD1 (5 bases). The length of the CDR3 is 17 residues. Per the germline V gene, CDR1 is MNHNS and CDR2 is SASEGT. The V and J ends lost 1 base and 3 bases respectively, with 18 bases between them. DNA for the CDR3: TGTGCCAGCAGTGAAGTTATCGGGGGTACCCACGACTATGGCTACACCTTC. Its protein product is CASSEVIGGTHDYGYTF.

The chain links TRBV18 to TRBJ1-2, with D tentatively TRBD1 (5 bases). V was trimmed by 5 bases and J by 7 bases, leaving 23 bases between them. Germline V gives CDR1 KGHSH, CDR2 LQKENI. The CDR3 totals 16 residues. For the CDR3, the DNA is TGTGCCAGCTCATCACTGCCAGACCAGGGTCTGGGTGGCTACACCTTC. Amino acids: CASSSLPDQGLGGYTF.

J is TRBJ1-2 and V is TRBV27, with D maybe TRBD1 (6 bases). The CDR3 runs to 15 residues. Per the germline V gene, CDR1 is MNHEY and CDR2 is SMNVEV (reference sequence). The ends were cut back, 1 base at V and 4 bases at J, with 13 bases in the middle. The DNA for the CDR3 is TGTGCCAGCAGTTTATTTGGCAGAGGGGGCTATGGCTACACCTTC. It is translated as CASSLFGRGGYGYTF.

This clone was observed a single time. This CDR3 reads CASSQSLNGYTF. Here the CDR3 DNA reads TGTGCCAGCAGCCAAAGTCTAAATGGCTACACCTTC. The chain is built from TRBV3-1 (or the pseudogene TRBV3-2) and TRBJ1-2; D is unresolved. Germline V gene data show CDR1 as LGHDT and CDR2 as YNNKEL (reference sequence). The CDR3 contains 12 residues. The V end lost 2 bases, the J end lost 6 bases, and 7 bases lay between the germline ends.

The V call is TRBV2, the J call TRBJ1-2; D is unclear. CDR1 is SNHLY and CDR2 is FYNNEI in the germline V gene. Trimming cost V 3 bases and J 13 bases, with 21 bases left between them. This CDR3 spans 14 amino acids. This chain's CDR3 is CASSDAVSSLRVTF. CDR3 DNA sequence: TGTGCCAGCAGTGATGCTGTCAGTTCTTTGAGGGTCACCTTC.

The chain employs TRBV18 and TRBJ1-5; weak D call: TRBD1 (5 bases). Germline CDR1 is KGHSH and CDR2 is LQKENI. CDR3 length: 15 residues. V lost 1 base, J lost 3 bases, and 10 bases lay in between. The CDR3 DNA reads as TGTGCCAGCTCACCACAGGGGCCTAACAATCAGCCCCAGCATTTT. Amino acids: CASSPQGPNNQPQHF.